One TCR beta chain is described in this entry. This entry comes from a study of monozygotic twins with inflammatory bowel disease. The germline V gene has CDR1 SGHNT and CDR2 YYREEE (reference sequence). The CDR3 contains 14 residues. Added by template switching were UMIs that each held a 6-nucleotide sample barcode. TCRalpha and TCRbeta cDNA went through nested PCRs of approximately 16 and 10 cycles, two in total. TCRdb re-called the 5' RACE reads and gives one entry per CDR3 protein, without DNA. The sample data list around 400,000 distinct CDR3 sequences. The sample was blood. This chain uses TRBV5-4 with TRBJ2-5; TCRdb names TRBD2, which stays unverified in the absence of DNA. This clonotype was sampled from a human donor with ulcerative colitis or Crohn's disease, or a healthy co-twin of an affected twin (not recorded which). The CDR3 loop is CASSSFLQSETQYF.